The sequence of this T cell receptor beta chain was determined in a study of a mutant IDH1 vaccine in newly diagnosed glioma. In the study overall: Vaccination followed radiotherapy alone by 4-6 weeks, or accompanied temozolomide cycles. Earlier care involved radiotherapy, temozolomide, or both, and the majority received both. There were roughly 60% males and roughly 38% females among treated patients, whose mean age was approximately 38 years.

Time point in this sample: week 35, safety follow-up. Every vaccination contained 300 ug of the mutant IDH1 20-mer peptide and was paired with topical imiquimod. Study outcomes and limitations: Vaccine-induced immune responses were detected in about 95% of patients.

V lost 2 bases, J lost 0 bases, and 10 bases lay in between. The CDR3 contains 16 residues. The germline gives CDR1 ENHRY, CDR2 SYGVKD. For this clone: What it binds is not known.

The protocol was immunoSEQ multiplex PCR, while the TCRdb copy is restricted to in-frame clones and leaves out a portion. In the table there are 50,000 to 75,000 clones, about 74% of which are singletons. V is TRBV10-3 and J is TRBJ2-2; no reliable D call. The source was PBMCs, collected from a glioma patient whose treatment included an IDH1 peptide vaccine. The source is a man in his forties or fifties with glioma. CDR3 loop: CAISETGQSNTGELFF. CDR3 sequence (DNA): TGTGCCATCAGTGAGACTGGGCAGTCGAACACCGGGGAGCTGTTTTTT.